Listed here are 22 T cell receptor beta chains from one sample, sequenced in a study of blood T cell repertoires in COVID-19. Data came from immunoSEQ multiplex PCR; TCRdb stores just in-frame clones and leaves some out. The table lists around 250,000 clones, about 89% of them singletons. Specimen: PBMCs or T cells enriched from blood (not recorded which). These TCRs come from a human donor in a cohort exposed to, infected with or recovered from COVID-19 (not recorded which). The donor label of this sample is uncertain.

The J gene is TRBJ1-1, the V gene TRBV19; D gene uncertain. The V and J ends lost 4 bases and 9 bases respectively, with 9 bases between them. CDR3 length: 11 residues. From germline, CDR1 is LNHDA and CDR2 SQIVND (reference sequence). The CDR3 region is CASSRASKAFF. In nucleotides, the CDR3 is TGTGCCAGTAGTAGGGCATCGAAAGCTTTCTTT.

The chain combines TRBV4-1 with TRBJ2-7; D not certain. The CDR3 runs to 13 residues. Trimming shortened V by 1 base and J by 3 bases, and 7 bases separated the two germline ends. The germline CDR1 and CDR2 sequences are MGHRA and YSYEKL. Here the CDR3 reads CASSQGENYEQYF. CDR3 nucleotide sequence: TGCGCCAGCAGCCAAGGTGAGAACTACGAGCAGTACTTC.

The gene calls are TRBV27 and TRBJ2-1; the D gene is possibly TRBD1 (6 bases). The V gene lost 6 bases and the J gene lost 7 bases, with 16 bases spanning the gap. The germline CDR1 and CDR2 sequences are MNHEY and SMNVEV (reference sequence). The CDR3 contains 14 residues. The CDR3 nucleotides are TGTGCCAGCAGGGCGGACAGTTCATTTAATGAGCAGTTCTTC. This encodes CASRADSSFNEQFF.

The DNA for the CDR3 is TGTGCCTGGAGTGGGCGACAGGGGCGGCCGGAGGGGGGGTTCGATGAGCAGTTCTTC. Translated, it gives CAWSGRQGRPEGGFDEQFF. The chain is built from TRBV30 and TRBJ2-1; weak D call: TRBD1 (8 bases). V was cut by 1 base and J by 8 bases, with 30 bases left in between. The CDR3 is 19 amino acids. The germline CDR1 and CDR2 sequences are GTSNPN and SVGIG (reference sequence).

The V and J genes are TRBV3-1 (or the pseudogene TRBV3-2) and TRBJ1-1; 7 bases match TRBD1. Germline assignment: CDR1 LGHDT and CDR2 YNNKEL (reference sequence). This CDR3 contains 15 residues. V lost 2 bases to trimming and J lost 8 bases; unmatched junction nucleotides: 11. CDR3 loop: CASSQTGVHRDEAFF. As DNA, the CDR3 is TGTGCCAGCAGCCAAACAGGGGTCCACCGGGACGAAGCTTTCTTT.

The V and J genes are TRBV5-1 and TRBJ2-3; D not certain. The V gene lost 0 bases and the J gene lost 2 bases, with 7 bases spanning the gap. Germline CDR1 SGHRS, CDR2 YFSETQ. The CDR3 loop spans 14 amino acids. The CDR3 spells CASSLVISTDTQYF. CDR3 DNA: TGCGCCAGCAGCTTGGTAATCTCCACAGATACGCAGTATTTT.

V gene TRBV3-1 (or the pseudogene TRBV3-2) combines with J gene TRBJ1-1; 7 bases match TRBD1. After removal of 2 bases from V and 5 bases from J, the junction contained 5 bases not matched to a gene. The CDR3 is made up of 14 amino acids. Germline V gene data show CDR1 as LGHDT and CDR2 as YNNKEL (reference sequence). The CDR3, as DNA: TGTGCCAGCAGCCAACATAGGGACAGAACTGAAGCTTTCTTT. It codes for CASSQHRDRTEAFF.

The chain joins TRBV5-1 to TRBJ1-3, with D possibly matching TRBD1 (5 bases). The CDR3 runs 14 residues. Per germline, CDR1 SGHRS and CDR2 YFSETQ. Trimming stripped 3 bases from V and 4 bases from J, with 11 bases between. The CDR3 region is CASSSGEVGNTIYF. In DNA form, the CDR3 reads TGCGCCAGCAGCTCGGGGGAGGTCGGAAACACCATATATTTT.

The V gene is TRBV7-9, the J gene TRBJ1-4, with 8 bases lining up with TRBD1. The CDR3 runs to 16 residues. J gave up 1 base and V 4 bases, and 5 bases lay outside the gene matches. Looked up from germline, CDR1 is SEHNR and CDR2 is FQNEAQ (reference sequence). As DNA, the CDR3 is TGTGCCAGCAGCTCGGACAGGGCCGGAACTAATGAAAAACTGTTTTTT. Translated: CASSSDRAGTNEKLFF.

The chain has TRBV2 and TRBJ2-7; D gene ambiguous. V was shortened by 3 bases and J by 2 bases, with 5 bases between the two germline ends. CDR3 size: 12 residues. Germline CDR1 and CDR2: SNHLY and FYNNEI. The chain's CDR3 is CASSDRTYEQYF. CDR3 in DNA: TGTGCCAGCAGTGACAGGACCTACGAGCAGTACTTC. The full variable domain, completed using reference TRBV2 and TRBJ2-7, is EPEVTQTPSHQVTQMGQEVILRCVPISNHLYFYWYRQILGQKVEFLVSFYNNEISEKSEIFDDQFSVERPDGSNFTLKIRSTKLEDSAMYFCASSDRTYEQYFGPGTRLTVT.

The rearrangement links TRBV2 to TRBJ2-2, with D possibly being TRBD1 (5 bases). The length of the CDR3 is 14 residues. Germline V lookup: CDR1 SNHLY, CDR2 FYNNEI. The V end lost 4 bases, the J end lost 5 bases, and 11 bases lay between the germline ends. In nucleotides, the CDR3 is TGTGCCAGCAGTGTTGGGGCCATGACCGGGGAGCTGTTTTTT. Protein: CASSVGAMTGELFF.

The chain links TRBV20-1 to TRBJ1-5; possibly TRBD1 for D (6 bases). V gave up 3 bases and J gave up 3 bases, with 15 bases separating them. The germline V gene encodes CDR1 DFQATT and CDR2 SNEGSKA (reference sequence). The CDR3 is made up of 15 amino acids. The chain's CDR3 is CSASRARGDNQPQHF. The CDR3 nucleotides are TGCAGTGCTAGTAGGGCCAGGGGCGACAATCAGCCCCAGCATTTT.

This clone has only one observation. The chain recombines TRBV6-4 with TRBJ2-1, with 10 bases fitting TRBD2. The CDR3 contains 15 residues. Germline CDR1 and CDR2: MRHNA and SNTAGT. The V and J ends lost 5 bases and 8 bases, in that order; junction bases with no gene match: 9. CDR3 sequence reads: CASSSTSGGADEQFF. Here the CDR3 DNA reads TGTGCCAGCAGTTCCACCAGCGGGGGGGCCGATGAGCAGTTCTTC.

The chain joins TRBV6-5 to TRBJ1-1; tentatively, D is TRBD1 (6 bases). The CDR3 has 14 residues. From germline, CDR1 is MNHEY and CDR2 SVGAGI. The ends were cut back, 6 bases at V and 3 bases at J, with 14 bases in the middle. This CDR3 reads CASSPTGGYTEAFF. The CDR3 DNA follows: TGTGCCAGCAGCCCGACAGGCGGGTACACTGAAGCTTTCTTT.

V gene TRBV11-2 combines with J gene TRBJ1-6, with 9 positions matching TRBD1. CDR3 length equals 16 residues. Germline loops: CDR1 SGHAT, CDR2 FQNNGV. V was pared by 5 bases and J by 9 bases, with 11 bases of the junction left unmatched. CDR3 nucleotide sequence: TGTGCCAGCAGCAATCGACAGGGGGGTATAGGTTCACCCCTCCACTTT. Translated, it gives CASSNRQGGIGSPLHF.

The V call is TRBV7-3, the J call TRBJ2-2, with D possibly TRBD2 on 6 matching bases. Looked up from germline, CDR1 is SGHTA and CDR2 is FQGTGA. The CDR3 spans 19 residues. With 1 base removed from V and 4 bases from J, the gap between germline ends came to 22 bases. CDR3 protein: CASSLKFGGPGTSTGELFF. CDR3 sequence (DNA): TGTGCCAGCAGCTTAAAGTTTGGAGGGCCCGGGACCTCCACCGGGGAGCTGTTTTTT.

For the CDR3, the DNA is TGCGCCAGCAGCCCACCGGGGAACACTGAAGCTTTCTTT. It codes for CASSPPGNTEAFF. The rearrangement uses TRBV4-1 and TRBJ1-1; unclear D gene. The germline V gene encodes CDR1 MGHRA and CDR2 YSYEKL. The CDR3 consists of 13 residues. Trimming took 4 bases from V and 1 from J, leaving 7 bases between them.

This clone was detected once. This sequence joins TRBV5-1 and TRBJ2-5; no definite D call. Looked up from germline, CDR1 is SGHRS and CDR2 is YFSETQ. This CDR3 spans 12 amino acids. Between the trimmed V and J ends, which lost 3 bases and 5 bases, there was a span of 8 bases. The CDR3: CASSSSRETQYF. As DNA, the CDR3 is TGCGCCAGCAGCTCCTCCCGGGAGACCCAGTACTTC.

The chain recombines TRBV30 with TRBJ1-2; 7 bases map to TRBD1. The junction had 13 bases not matched to a gene; V was cut back by 2 bases and J by 4 bases. The CDR3 contains 16 residues. Germline CDR1 GTSNPN, CDR2 SVGIG (reference sequence). The CDR3 spells CAWSKGGTASLYGYTF. The CDR3, as DNA: TGTGCCTGGAGTAAAGGAGGGACAGCAAGCCTCTATGGCTACACCTTC.

This clone has a single count. The chain couples TRBV24-1 to TRBJ1-2; TRBD1 is a possible D gene (5 bases). The length of the CDR3 is 15 residues. With 6 bases removed from V and 4 bases from J, the gap between germline ends came to 17 bases. Per germline, CDR1 KGHDR and CDR2 SFDVKD. The CDR3 loop reads CATSCRGELSYGYTF. Here the CDR3 DNA reads TGTGCCACCAGTTGCCGGGGGGAACTTTCCTATGGCTACACCTTC.

The rearrangement uses TRBV25-1 and TRBJ1-1, with D possibly TRBD1 on 5 matching bases. V was pared by 1 base and J by 1 base, with 10 bases between. The CDR3 is made up of 15 amino acids. Germline loops: CDR1 MGHDK, CDR2 SYGVNS. The CDR3 protein is CASSELGQQNTEAFF. CDR3 coding DNA: TGTGCCAGCAGTGAATTGGGGCAGCAGAACACTGAAGCTTTCTTT.

This clone was detected once. The genes are TRBV18 and TRBJ1-2; D is unclear. Germline V gene data show CDR1 as KGHSH and CDR2 as LQKENI. The CDR3 has 16 residues. V was clipped by 1 base and J by 7 bases, with 19 bases between them. CDR3: CASSPQPSDLGGGYTF. The DNA for the CDR3 is TGTGCCAGCTCACCACAGCCGAGCGACCTCGGCGGTGGCTACACCTTC.